This T cell receptor (beta chain) emerged from a study of blood T cell repertoires in COVID-19. Study as a whole: COVID-19 samples from acute and convalescent phases originated in the United States, Italy and Spain. Nucleic acid was either cDNA or gDNA, and it came from T cells, B-cell-depleted T cells, or PBMCs.

In the original analysis: Quantification of nucleated cells was approximated via reference gene primer amplification. The assay was immunoSEQ multiplex PCR, and TCRdb's table has in-frame clones only and misses some. That table is the source of V, J and clone size, and D and trimming were worked out from the DNA. The sample shows some 160,000 clones, 78% of them seen only once. The germline CDR1 and CDR2 sequences are KGHSH and LQKENI. The length of the CDR3 is 13 residues. V dropped 3 bases and J dropped 3 bases, with 8 bases sitting between them. This chain links TRBV18 with TRBJ1-2, with a possible D match to TRBD1 (6 bases). Sequenced material: peripheral blood. This TCR was recovered from a woman older than 75 with acute or convalescent COVID-19. The CDR3 loop is CASSPDSDYGYTF. Written as DNA, the CDR3 is TGTGCCAGCTCACCGGACAGCGACTATGGCTACACCTTC.